The clone carrying this TCR beta chain was counted once. With duration under 3 months, ophthalmopathy was active: Clinical Activity Score at least 3, NOSPECS at least 4. RNA transcripts gave rise to amplified TCR beta CDR3 regions. With the HTBI primer set, the TCR CDR3 went through a first round of RT-PCR. TCRdb processed the multiplex PCR reads anew with MiXCR; each CDR3 protein has one entry. The table records 350,000 to 400,000 distinct CDR3 sequences, around 18% of them present only once. This CDR3 is 15 amino acids long. Germline V gene data show CDR1 as LNHDA and CDR2 as SQIVND (reference sequence). V lost 7 bases to trimming and J lost 2 bases; unmatched junction nucleotides: 8. The data stem from a study of T cells in Graves' hyperthyroidism and ophthalmopathy.

This rearrangement joins TRBV19 to TRBJ1-5; 7 bases are shared with TRBD1. The sequenced material came from blood. The receptor comes from a man between 18 and 29 years old with Graves' ophthalmopathy. CDR3 coding DNA: TGTGCCAGTATGGAGGGGGCCTTCGGCAATCAGCCCCAGCATTTT. This encodes CASMEGAFGNQPQHF.